The following is a T cell receptor (beta chain) sequence with its context. Its antigen specificity is not known. No much larger clone is present one base from it, and per-base qualities are unavailable. V loses 5 bases at its end and J loses 0 bases; junction bases beyond the gene matches: 8. CDR3 length: 18 amino acids, cysteine to phenylalanine. The read is trimmed to its CDR3 DNA, 54 bases read in frame from base 1. According to the germline V gene, CDR1 reads SGHVS and CDR2 reads FNYEAQ. These data are taken from a study of T cell responses to AZD1222 COVID-19 vaccine (dated by TCRdb to the early 2020s). Study-wide context: AZD1222 recipients given second doses at about 4 weeks or at about 12 weeks were pooled, since spike-specific TCR depth and breadth were not found to differ between the two schedules. A total of 233 trial participants underwent TCR sequencing, of whom 200 to 220 received two doses of AZD1222 and about 26 received two doses of the MenACWY control vaccine. Enrollment into the trials was organized by age into subgroups of 18-55, 56-69 and 70-plus years, and those subgroups contained roughly 150, 30 and 60 TCR-sequenced participants, respectively. Overall study results and their limits: Conclusions about previously exposed vaccinees are limited because only a handful of AZD1222 recipients were SARS-CoV-2 seropositive at baseline. Because no samples from the day 14 peak response were available, repertoires could be characterized only after the peak T cell response. Most participants were white British and females outnumbered males, and the authors suggested that clonal diversity may have been underestimated. Nearly half of unique spike-specific TCRs reportedly recognized epitopes outside regions mutated in the B.1.351 and B.1.1.7 variants. After two AZD1222 doses, both the breadth and the depth of spike-specific TCRs were significantly higher than at day 0 and than in MenACWY recipients. In the small 56-69-year group, the increase in depth fell short of significance, most likely because of low power. The vaccine-associated CD4 TCRs covered the entire spike protein, and the dominant responses fell in regions 160-218 and 743-854.

The CDR3 regions of human TCRbeta chains were analyzed by immunosequencing. The study's processing was this. TCRs in the repertoires were matched against a reference library of SARS-CoV-2-specific TCRs that had been generated with the MIRA antigen-specificity platform. Breadth meant the fraction of unique TCRs that were SARS-CoV-2-associated, whereas depth meant the fraction of total T cells that were SARS-CoV-2-associated. Using the MIRA data, every spike-specific TCR was mapped to the spike region that the TCR reacted to and assigned to either a CD4 or a CD8 class. Log10-transformed breadth and depth values were compared by one-way ANOVA with Sidak's multiple comparisons tests. Here the immuneACCESS table is served through TCRdb, limited to in-frame sequences with V and J called. Missing clones are a known gap in these copies; in checked studies unresolved V genes cover under half, and the rest lacks a known reason. The DNA was the basis for D and trimming; V, J and clone size are from that table. This sample has around 120,000 clones in its table, and approximately 85% of those were observed once. Together, the top ten hold roughly 1.6% of the sample.

In light of the paper, this sample's time point label describes: baseline before first vaccination. The vaccinee samples were drawn from two UK trials, COV001 and COV002, one of which was a single-blind randomized controlled phase 2/3 trial testing AZD1222 (ChAdOx1 nCoV-19) in healthy adults. For TCRbeta chain sequencing, PBMC samples from trial participants were taken at day 0 and at day 28 after the second dose. The rearrangement joined TRBV7-6 to TRBJ2-2, with 11 bases aligning to TRBD2. The source of this sequence is an adult in good health. Sequencing used peripheral blood, obtained on day 0 of AZD1222 vaccination. The sequenced DNA is TGTGCCAGCAGCCCCCTAGCGGGGGGAAAAACGAACACCGGGGAGCTGTTTTTT. It specifies CASSPLAGGKTNTGELFF.